The 21 T cell receptor beta chains given below trace back to one sample, sequenced in a study of T cells in Graves' hyperthyroidism and ophthalmopathy. It was RNA transcripts that yielded the amplified TCR beta CDR3 regions. HTBI primers were the set used in a first-round RT-PCR of the TCR CDR3. TCRdb called the multiplex PCR reads again in MiXCR, with one record for every CDR3 protein. The sample holds about 540,000 distinct CDR3 sequences, roughly 46% seen once. The sample taken for sequencing was peripheral blood or thyroid tissue (not recorded which). These TCRs come from a woman younger than 35 with Graves' hyperthyroidism.

The table lists this clonotype with many counts. The V and J genes are TRBV20-1 and TRBJ1-2; D uncertain. V gave up 6 bases and J gave up 0 bases, with 14 bases separating them. The CDR3 contains 14 residues. Germline V lookup: CDR1 DFQATT, CDR2 SNEGSKA (reference sequence). This chain's CDR3 is CSASQREPNYGYTF. In DNA form, the CDR3 reads TGCAGTGCCAGTCAAAGGGAACCTAACTATGGCTACACCTTC.

This clonotype was observed a handful of times. V usage is TRBV2 and J usage is TRBJ2-1, with D tentatively TRBD1 (5 bases). The CDR3 sequence is 13 residues long. The germline V gene encodes CDR1 SNHLY and CDR2 FYNNEI. V shed 2 bases and J shed 9 bases, with 11 bases lying between them. CDR3 protein: CASSELLGVEQFF. The CDR3 region has the DNA TGTGCCAGCAGTGAACTGCTAGGGGTTGAGCAGTTCTTC. The complete variable domain, with remaining parts taken from reference TRBV2 and TRBJ2-1, reads EPEVTQTPSHQVTQMGQEVILRCVPISNHLYFYWYRQILGQKVEFLVSFYNNEISEKSEIFDDQFSVERPDGSNFTLKIRSTKLEDSAMYFCASSELLGVEQFFGPGTRLTVL.

In this sample, this clonotype turned up many times. The V call is TRBV19, the J call TRBJ2-7; D unresolved. From germline, CDR1 is LNHDA and CDR2 SQIVND (reference sequence). Trimming left V 5 bases short and J 0 bases short, with 11 bases between. CDR3 length equals 14 residues. CDR3 in DNA: TGTGCCAGTAGTCCCTATCTAGGCTCCTACGAGCAGTACTTC. This sequence encodes CASSPYLGSYEQYF.

With regard to this clonotype: This could be a read error, since a much larger clone is one nucleotide away. V gene TRBV5-1 combines with J gene TRBJ2-2, with a tentative D call TRBD1 (6 bases). The CDR3 sequence is 15 residues long. Germline values: CDR1 SGHRS, CDR2 YFSETQ. Trimming removed 3 bases at V and 7 bases at J, with 16 bases between. The DNA of the CDR3 is TGCGCCAGCAGCTCCCCTCAGGGGTTTGGCGGGGAGCTGTTTTTT. Translation: CASSSPQGFGGELFF.

The chain is built from TRBV7-2 and TRBJ1-6; 7 bases are shared with TRBD1. Germline V gives CDR1 SGHTA, CDR2 FQGNSA. The CDR3 contains 14 residues. J gave up 7 bases and V 5 bases, and 5 bases lay outside the gene matches. CDR3 sequence reads: CASSGQARNSPLHF. CDR3 DNA: TGTGCCAGCAGCGGACAGGCAAGGAATTCACCCCTCCACTTT.

V and J are TRBV7-6 and TRBJ2-7; 11 bases line up with TRBD2. The V gene end was trimmed by 5 bases and the J gene end by 2 bases; junction bases not matched to a gene: 8. Germline V CDR1 and CDR2: SGHVS, FNYEAQ. This CDR3 region has 16 residues. CDR3 nucleotides: TGTGCCAGCAGCGCATCCCGACTAGCGGGGCCCTACGAGCAGTACTTC. Translating gives CASSASRLAGPYEQYF.

V and J are TRBV7-7 and TRBJ2-7, with D maybe TRBD2 (6 bases). The CDR3 sequence is 12 residues long. CDR1 and CDR2 (germline): SSHAT, FNYEAQ (reference sequence). The CDR3 reads CAIAGSGYEQYF. Written as DNA, the CDR3 is TGTGCTATAGCCGGGAGTGGCTACGAGCAGTACTTC.

The gene calls are TRBV5-1 and TRBJ2-7, with D perhaps TRBD1 (7 bases). The germline gives CDR1 SGHRS, CDR2 YFSETQ. Trimming removed 2 bases from V and 5 bases from J, with 14 bases in between. The CDR3 totals 14 residues. CDR3 nucleotides: TGCGCCAGCAGCTTAGGAGGGGACAGTCACGAGCAGTACTTC. Protein sequence: CASSLGGDSHEQYF.

V and J are TRBV7-8 and TRBJ2-7; tentatively, D is TRBD2 (5 bases). Trimming shortened V by 4 bases and J by 0 bases, and 16 bases separated the two germline ends. Per germline, CDR1 SGHVS and CDR2 FQNEAQ. The length of the CDR3 is 16 residues. This CDR3 reads CASSSAAETSSYEQYF. The CDR3 DNA sequence: TGTGCCAGCAGCTCAGCGGCAGAAACTAGCTCCTACGAGCAGTACTTC.

The V gene is TRBV19, the J gene TRBJ1-1; a weak D match, TRBD1 (6 bases). CDR1 LNHDA and CDR2 SQIVND come from the germline V gene (reference sequence). Trimming cost V 0 bases and J 4 bases, with 9 bases left between them. The CDR3 consists of 14 residues. CDR3 sequence (DNA): TGTGCCAGTAGTATAGAGGGGGCAGGCACTGAAGCTTTCTTT. Translating it yields CASSIEGAGTEAFF. Full variable domain (missing parts from reference TRBV19 and TRBJ1-1): DGGITQSPKYLFRKEGQNVTLSCEQNLNHDAMYWYRQDPGQGLRLIYYSQIVNDFQKGDIAEGYSVSREKKESFPLTVTSAQKNPTAFYLCASSIEGAGTEAFFGQGTRLTVV.

This CDR3 reads CASSGQGREQYF. CDR3 DNA: TGTGCCAGCAGTGGACAGGGGAGAGAGCAGTACTTC. The rearrangement links TRBV6-4 to TRBJ2-7; 8 bases are a match to TRBD1. With 4 bases clipped from V and 7 bases from J, the junction kept 3 bases outside the gene matches. The V gene's germline CDR1 is MRHNA and CDR2 SNTAGT. This CDR3 is 12 amino acids long.

The chain has TRBV20-1 and TRBJ2-7; 12 bases align to TRBD2. The ends lost 4 bases at V and 7 bases at J; junction bases unmatched: 5. The germline V gene encodes CDR1 DFQATT and CDR2 SNEGSKA (reference sequence). The CDR3 extends over 13 amino acids. In DNA form, the CDR3 reads TGCAGTGCTACGGGACTAGCGGGCGGGGAGCAGTACTTC. This codes for CSATGLAGGEQYF.

Of note for this clonotype: The conserved final phenylalanine or tryptophan is absent from the CDR3, which likely points to a read error. The chain links TRBV20-1 to TRBJ2-7, with a weak D call TRBD2 (5 bases). This CDR3 is 14 amino acids long. Trimming removed 0 bases at V and 4 bases at J, with 13 bases between. The germline V gene encodes CDR1 DFQATT and CDR2 SNEGSKA (reference sequence). CDR3 coding DNA: TGCAGTGCTAGAGATAGGAGGATTGGTTACGAGCAGTACTCC. It yields the protein CSARDRRIGYEQYS.

This rearrangement joins TRBV24-1 to TRBJ2-1, with TRBD2 matching over 13 bases. With V trimmed by 5 bases and J by 5 bases, 5 bases remained unmatched. The CDR3 has 16 amino acids. Per the germline V gene, CDR1 is KGHDR and CDR2 is SFDVKD. The CDR3 coding sequence is TGTGCCACCAGTGCACCGGGACTAGCGGGAAACAATGAGCAGTTCTTC. It encodes CATSAPGLAGNNEQFF.

This clonotype was seen many times. The V call is TRBV29-1, the J call TRBJ1-2; 10 nucleotides align to TRBD1. The V and J ends lost 7 bases and 8 bases, in that order; junction bases with no gene match: 7. Per the germline V gene, CDR1 is SQVTM and CDR2 is ANQGSEA. This CDR3 comprises 12 residues. CDR3 coding DNA: TGCAGCGGTGGACAGGGGGGGTTCGGCTACACCTTC. Translated: CSGGQGGFGYTF.

This clonotype was found a few times. The genes are TRBV6-6 and TRBJ2-7; D possibly matches TRBD1 or TRBD2 (5 bases each). V lost 4 bases and J 4 bases, leaving 17 bases between the germline ends. This CDR3 is built from 15 residues. Germline values: CDR1 MNHNY, CDR2 SVGAGI (reference sequence). In nucleotides, the CDR3 is TGTGCCAGCAGTTCCCCTCGGGGCCAAAATTACGAGCAGTACTTC. Translation gives CASSSPRGQNYEQYF.

Note on this clonotype: A single base separates this from a much larger clone, so it may be a read error. The chain couples TRBV10-3 to TRBJ1-1; D possibly corresponds to TRBD1 (6 bases). The CDR3 sequence is 16 residues long. Germline-derived CDR1 and CDR2 are ENHRY and SYGVKD. Trimming shortened V by 7 bases and J by 1 base, and 19 bases separated the two germline ends. The CDR3 nucleotides read TGTGCCATCACTTCCCGGGACACCACTTGGAACACTGAAGCTTTCTTT. Translated: CAITSRDTTWNTEAFF.

This clonotype was counted many times. The J gene is TRBJ1-6, the V gene TRBV7-2; TRBD1 matches at 7 bases. CDR1 is SGHTA, CDR2 FQGNSA, per germline. The J segment lost 7 bases and the V segment lost 5 bases, leaving 5 bases of the junction unmatched. This CDR3 is 14 amino acids long. The CDR3 loop is CASSKGQPNSPLHF. As DNA, the CDR3 is TGTGCCAGCAGCAAGGGACAGCCCAATTCACCCCTCCACTTT.

The rearrangement joins TRBV20-1 to TRBJ2-7, with D hard to call. This CDR3 region has 11 residues. Germline loops: CDR1 DFQATT, CDR2 SNEGSKA (reference sequence). V was pared by 5 bases and J by 3 bases, with 8 bases between. For the CDR3, the DNA is TGCAGTGCTTCCGTGAACTACGAGCAGTACTTC. As protein: CSASVNYEQYF.

This chain joins TRBV7-3 and TRBJ1-2, with D possibly being TRBD1 (5 bases). V was clipped by 5 bases and J by 4 bases, with 14 bases between them. The CDR3 length is 14 residues. From germline, CDR1 is SGHTA and CDR2 FQGTGA. The CDR3 is CASSVEWGGYGYTF. CDR3 DNA: TGTGCCAGCAGCGTTGAGTGGGGGGGCTATGGCTACACCTTC.

This clonotype was detected only a few times. The chain employs TRBV7-3 and TRBJ1-2; the D gene is possibly TRBD1 (6 bases). This CDR3 region has 14 residues. V gave up 3 bases and J gave up 8 bases, with 16 bases separating them. Germline values: CDR1 SGHTA, CDR2 FQGTGA. This chain's CDR3 is CASSLGASGMGYTF. The CDR3 nucleotides are TGTGCCAGCAGCTTGGGGGCCAGTGGAATGGGCTACACCTTC.